This TCR beta chain was captured by sequencing in a study of cytomegalovirus exposure and HLA in healthy donors. The CDR3 totals 14 residues. Trimming took 8 bases from V and 4 from J; bases not matched to a gene: 8. Germline assignment: CDR1 MNHNY and CDR2 SVGAGI (reference sequence). PCR employed 60 Vbeta and 13 Jbeta primers. Only in-frame clones appear in the TCRdb table, and some are missing; sequencing was by immunoSEQ multiplex PCR. The profile covers 170,000 or so clones, with 77% appearing a single time and 1.6% taken by the ten largest. The genes are TRBV6-6 and TRBJ1-3; 7 nucleotides agree with TRBD1. Input material: PBMCs. The TCR comes from a woman in her twenties or thirties in good health and CMV-seronegative. In DNA form, the CDR3 reads TGTGCCAGCGATAGGGGGCTACCGGGAAACACCATATATTTT. This translates into CASDRGLPGNTIYF.